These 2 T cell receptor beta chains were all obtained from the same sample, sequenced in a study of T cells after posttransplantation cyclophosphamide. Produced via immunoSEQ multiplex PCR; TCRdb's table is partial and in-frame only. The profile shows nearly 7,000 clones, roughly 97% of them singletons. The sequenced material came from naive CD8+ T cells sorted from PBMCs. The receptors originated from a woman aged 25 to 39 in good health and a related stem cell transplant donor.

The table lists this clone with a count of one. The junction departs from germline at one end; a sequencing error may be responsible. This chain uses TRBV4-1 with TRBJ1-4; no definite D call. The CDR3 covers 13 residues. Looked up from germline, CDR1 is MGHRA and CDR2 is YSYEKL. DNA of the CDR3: TGCGCCAGCGGCCAAACAGCTAATGAAAAACTGTTTTTT. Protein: CASGQTANEKLFF.

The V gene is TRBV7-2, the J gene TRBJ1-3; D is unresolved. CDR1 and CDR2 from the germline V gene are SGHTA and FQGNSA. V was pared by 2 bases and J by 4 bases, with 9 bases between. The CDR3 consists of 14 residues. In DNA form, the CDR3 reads TGTGCCAGCAGCTTATCACAAGCGGGAAACACCATATATTTT. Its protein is CASSLSQAGNTIYF.